The clone carrying this TCR beta chain showed up just once. The sample comes from a study of memory CD8 T cells in hepatitis C reinfection. Time point reported: peak reinfection, 3 to 8 weeks after reinfection detection. Sorted cells were sequenced directly ex vivo without any in vitro expansion. Data came from immunoSEQ multiplex PCR; TCRdb stores just in-frame clones and leaves some out. The data hold over 35,000 clones, with over 75% observed a single time. This CDR3 comprises 14 residues. Trimming took 2 bases from V and 0 from J, leaving 8 bases between them. CDR1 is MGHRA and CDR2 is YSYEKL in the germline V gene.

Specimen: naive CD8+ T cells sorted from blood. The TCR comes from a man aged 18 to 30 with hepatitis C virus infection. J is TRBJ2-7 and V is TRBV4-1; unclear D gene. The CDR3 DNA sequence: TGCGCCAGCAGCCAATTATGGAGCTCCTACGAGCAGTACTTC. Its protein is CASSQLWSSYEQYF.